This paragraph covers one T cell receptor (beta chain) sequence. The antigen is not known. The data are from a study of monozygotic twins with inflammatory bowel disease. Study-wide results and caveats: Immunosuppressive treatments differing between patients may have added repertoire variability. Especially with disease activity, IBD patients had fewer clonotypes in common with others than healthy twins did.

Germline loops: CDR1 SGHTA, CDR2 FQGTGA. The CDR3 consists of 11 residues. UMIs with a 6-nucleotide sample barcode were added by template switching. TCRdb re-called the 5' RACE reads and gives one entry per CDR3 protein, without DNA. The repertoire shows just over 300,000 distinct CDR3 sequences; the top ten hold more than 4.5%. The source of this sequence is a human donor with ulcerative colitis or Crohn's disease, or a healthy co-twin of an affected twin (not recorded which). The chain combines TRBV7-3 with TRBJ2-1. The sample was blood. This CDR3 is CASSLSGEQFF. The whole variable domain, filled in from reference TRBV7-3 and TRBJ2-1, reads GAGVSQTPSNKVTEKGKYVELRCDPISGHTALYWYRQSLGQGPEFLIYFQGTGAADDSGLPNDRFFAVRPEGSVSTLKIQRTERGDSAVYLCASSLSGEQFFGPGTRLTVL.